The rows below give T cell receptor beta chains drawn from one sample of a study of blood T cells in healthy people across ages. TCRdb reanalysed the 5' RACE reads using MiXCR and keeps one entry per CDR3 protein. Among around 500,000 distinct CDR3 sequences listed, roughly 48% were seen once. Sequencing used blood. The origin of the receptors is an elderly man in good health. CDR3s include the opening cysteine and the closing phenylalanine or tryptophan. Fields, in order: CDR3 protein, CDR3 DNA, clone size, J gene, V gene, D gene. A D gene is named only where the DNA matches it firmly. The size entry is marked missing in some rows and otherwise reads once, few, many or a size class.

cdr3_aa: CASSLTSGTDTQYF; cdr3_nt: TGTGCCAGCAGCTTAACTAGCGGCACAGATACGCAGTATTTT; clone_size: few; j_call: TRBJ2-3; v_call: TRBV7-9; d_call: TRBD2
cdr3_aa: CASRTGTSNTGELFF; cdr3_nt: TGTGCCAGCAGGACCGGGACTTCGAACACCGGGGAGCTGTTTTTT; clone_size: -; j_call: TRBJ2-2; v_call: TRBV6-6; d_call: -
cdr3_aa: CASSLGTGAGLDGYTF; cdr3_nt: TGTGCCAGCAGTTTAGGGACAGGGGCGGGGTTAGATGGCTACACCTTC; clone_size: few; j_call: TRBJ1-2; v_call: TRBV27; d_call: TRBD1
cdr3_aa: CASSSLPGLASYEQYF; cdr3_nt: TGTGCCAGCAGCTCCTTGCCGGGACTAGCATCCTACGAGCAGTACTTC; clone_size: many; j_call: TRBJ2-7; v_call: TRBV7-8; d_call: TRBD2
cdr3_aa: CAISEGGAGYTF; cdr3_nt: TGTGCCATCAGTGAGGGGGGTGCTGGCTACACCTTC; clone_size: few; j_call: TRBJ1-2; v_call: TRBV10-3; d_call: -
cdr3_aa: CASSRTSGMGSYNEQFF; cdr3_nt: TGTGCCAGCAGTCGGACTAGCGGGATGGGCTCCTACAATGAGCAGTTCTTC; clone_size: many; j_call: TRBJ2-1; v_call: TRBV6-1; d_call: TRBD2
cdr3_aa: CASSGPTSDEQFF; cdr3_nt: TGTGCCAGCAGTGGCCCGACTAGCGATGAGCAGTTCTTC; clone_size: many; j_call: TRBJ2-1; v_call: TRBV6-5; d_call: TRBD2
cdr3_aa: CSVDEGGTEAFF; cdr3_nt: TGCAGCGTTGATGAAGGGGGCACTGAAGCTTTCTTT; clone_size: few; j_call: TRBJ1-1; v_call: TRBV29-1; d_call: -
cdr3_aa: CASTTRRGGGEKLFF; cdr3_nt: TGTGCCAGCACCACACGACGGGGGGGCGGGGAAAAACTGTTTTTT; clone_size: few; j_call: TRBJ1-4; v_call: TRBV28; d_call: -
cdr3_aa: CASSLALAGEETQYF; cdr3_nt: TGTGCCAGCAGCTTGGCCCTAGCGGGGGAAGAGACCCAGTACTTC; clone_size: -; j_call: TRBJ2-5; v_call: TRBV5-6; d_call: TRBD2
cdr3_aa: CASRRDGTDTQYF; cdr3_nt: TGTGCCAGCAGGAGGGACGGCACAGATACGCAGTATTTT; clone_size: -; j_call: TRBJ2-3; v_call: TRBV6-5; d_call: -